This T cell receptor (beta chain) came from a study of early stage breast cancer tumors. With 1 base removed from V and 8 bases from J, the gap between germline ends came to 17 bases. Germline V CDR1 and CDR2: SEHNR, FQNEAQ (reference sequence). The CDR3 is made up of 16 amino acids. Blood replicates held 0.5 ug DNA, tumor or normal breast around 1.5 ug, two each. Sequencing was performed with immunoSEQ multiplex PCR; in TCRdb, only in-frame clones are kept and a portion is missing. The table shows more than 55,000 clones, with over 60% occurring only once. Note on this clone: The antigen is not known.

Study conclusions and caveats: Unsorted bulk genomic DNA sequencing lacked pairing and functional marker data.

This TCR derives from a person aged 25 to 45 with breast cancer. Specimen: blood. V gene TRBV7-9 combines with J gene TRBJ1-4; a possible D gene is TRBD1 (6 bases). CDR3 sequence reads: CASSLEPRGVEEKLFF. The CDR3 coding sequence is TGTGCCAGCAGCTTAGAGCCAAGGGGGGTAGAGGAAAAACTGTTTTTT.